These 22 T cell receptor beta chains were all obtained from the same sample, sequenced in a study of blood T cell repertoires in COVID-19. The data were produced by immunoSEQ multiplex PCR, yet TCRdb's version contains in-frame clones alone and is incomplete. Of under 200,000 clones listed, roughly 78% are singletons. Material for sequencing was peripheral blood. The origin of the receptors is a man in his sixties or seventies with active or convalescent COVID-19.

The chain is built from TRBV6-5 and TRBJ1-2; weak D call: TRBD1 (6 bases). Germline assignment: CDR1 MNHEY and CDR2 SVGAGI. This CDR3 is 15 amino acids long. The V end lost 3 bases, the J end lost 3 bases, and 14 bases lay between the germline ends. This chain's CDR3 is CASSYTSAGDYGYTF. In DNA form, the CDR3 reads TGTGCCAGCAGTTATACGTCGGCAGGGGACTATGGCTACACCTTC.

V is TRBV6-1 and J is TRBJ1-6; 7 nucleotides match TRBD1. Trimming cost V 4 bases and J 7 bases; bases outside gene matches: 10. CDR3 length: 16 residues. Germline lookup yields CDR1 MNHNS and CDR2 SASEGT. The CDR3 sequence is CASSGELNRGNSPLHF. CDR3 bases: TGTGCCAGCAGTGGAGAACTCAACAGGGGAAATTCACCCCTCCACTTT.

The chain recombines TRBV6-4 with TRBJ1-5; no firm D call. The CDR3 has 16 residues. Germline V gives CDR1 MRHNA, CDR2 SNTAGT. Trimming left V 0 bases short and J 7 bases short, with 16 bases between. The chain's CDR3 is CASSDSLRVLRQPQHF. The CDR3 DNA sequence: TGTGCCAGCAGTGACTCCCTCCGGGTTCTCCGGCAGCCCCAGCATTTT.

This clone was observed once. The J gene is TRBJ2-5, the V gene TRBV29-1; 8 bases match TRBD1. The trim removed 8 bases at V and 5 bases at J, leaving 13 bases unmatched. Germline CDR1 and CDR2: SQVTM and ANQGSEA. CDR3 length equals 14 residues. DNA for the CDR3: TGCAGCTCTCCCGGGACAGGTTCAATGGAGACCCAGTACTTC. It yields the protein CSSPGTGSMETQYF.

V gene TRBV2 combines with J gene TRBJ1-1; perhaps TRBD1 as D (6 bases). In germline, CDR1 is SNHLY, CDR2 FYNNEI. V lost 4 bases and J lost 5, with 14 bases in between. The CDR3 runs 14 residues. The CDR3 nucleotides are TGTGCCAGCAGTGTTATACAGGGTCTTACTGAAGCTTTCTTT. Translation: CASSVIQGLTEAFF.

This chain links TRBV11-2 with TRBJ2-5; 7 bases match TRBD2. This CDR3 comprises 16 residues. J gave up 5 bases and V 3 bases, and 12 bases lay outside the gene matches. Germline V gene sequence: CDR1 SGHAT, CDR2 FQNNGV. DNA of the CDR3: TGTGCCAGCAGCTTGGACGGCGGGAGCCCCGGGGAGACCCAGTACTTC. It codes for CASSLDGGSPGETQYF.

This rearrangement joins TRBV5-1 to TRBJ2-2; D may be TRBD2 (6 bases). Trimming pared 5 bases from V and 6 bases from J, leaving 14 bases between. The CDR3 is 14 amino acids. Per the germline V gene, CDR1 is SGHRS and CDR2 is YFSETQ. CDR3 protein: CASRRASAPGELFF. The CDR3 DNA is TGCGCCAGCAGGCGAGCTAGCGCTCCCGGGGAGCTGTTTTTT.

The CDR3 DNA reads TGTGCCAGCAGCGCGGACAGCCCTATTATCGGCGGCTACACCTTC. As protein: CASSADSPIIGGYTF. The rearrangement joins TRBV9 to TRBJ1-2; tentative D call: TRBD1 (6 bases). Trimming left V 3 bases short and J 8 bases short, with 20 bases between. The germline V gene has CDR1 SGDLS and CDR2 YYNGEE. The CDR3 has 15 residues.

This chain connects TRBV5-6 to TRBJ1-2; D is unresolved. Germline assignment: CDR1 SGHDT and CDR2 YYEEEE. Between the trimmed V and J ends, which lost 2 bases and 8 bases, there was a span of 19 bases. The length of the CDR3 is 15 residues. In DNA, the CDR3 is TGTGCCAGCAGCTTAAATCTAGGGCAGAGGGTCGGCTACACCTTC. Protein: CASSLNLGQRVGYTF.

The chain employs TRBV5-1 and TRBJ2-7; possibly TRBD1 for D (6 bases). This CDR3 spans 13 amino acids. V was trimmed by 4 bases and J by 3 bases, leaving 11 bases between them. CDR1 SGHRS and CDR2 YFSETQ come from the germline V gene. CDR3 sequence reads: CASSPLGGYEQYF. As DNA, the CDR3 is TGCGCCAGCAGCCCCTTAGGGGGCTACGAGCAGTACTTC.

This clone is a singleton in its sample. V usage is TRBV7-8 and J usage is TRBJ1-4; the D is unclear. V was pared by 5 bases and J by 2 bases, with 12 bases between. Germline assignment: CDR1 SGHVS and CDR2 FQNEAQ. The CDR3 is 15 residues long. CDR3 sequence reads: CASSQSGYTNEKLFF. The DNA for the CDR3 is TGTGCCAGCAGCCAGTCAGGCTACACTAATGAAAAACTGTTTTTT.

A remark on this clone: This sample also contains other DNA sequences that code for the same CDR3. The chain carries TRBV11-2 and TRBJ1-1; 7 bases agree with TRBD1. This CDR3 has 15 amino acids. The V segment lost 2 bases and the J segment 0 bases; nucleotides outside the gene matches: 3. CDR1 SGHAT and CDR2 FQNNGV come from the germline V gene. CDR3 sequence (DNA): TGTGCCAGCAGCTTATTAGGGGGCATGAACACTGAAGCTTTCTTT. This encodes CASSLLGGMNTEAFF. The variable domain in full, with the rest retrieved from reference TRBV11-2 and TRBJ1-1, is EAGVAQSPRYKIIEKRQSVAFWCNPISGHATLYWYQQILGQGPKLLIQFQNNGVVDDSQLPKDRFSAERLKGVDSTLKIQPAKLEDSAVYLCASSLLGGMNTEAFFGQGTRLTVV.

The genes are TRBV6-6 and TRBJ1-2; D is unclear. The V gene's germline CDR1 is MNHNY and CDR2 SVGAGI (reference sequence). This CDR3 region has 11 residues. Trimming pared 6 bases from V and 0 bases from J, leaving 2 bases between. CDR3 sequence: CASSTNYGYTF. The DNA of the CDR3 is TGTGCCAGCAGCACTAACTATGGCTACACCTTC.

The chain has TRBV7-2 and TRBJ2-1; a weak D match, TRBD2 (6 bases). Germline CDR1 SGHTA, CDR2 FQGNSA. CDR3 length equals 15 residues. Between the trimmed V and J ends, which lost 4 bases and 7 bases, there was a span of 17 bases. The CDR3 DNA is TGTGCCAGCAGCTCCGCCCCGGGAGCTTCGAATGAGCAGTTCTTC. Protein: CASSSAPGASNEQFF.

CDR3 amino acids: CASSEYRATEAFF. DNA of the CDR3: TGTGCCAGCAGTGAGTACAGGGCCACTGAAGCTTTCTTT. V usage is TRBV2 and J usage is TRBJ1-1, with D perhaps matching TRBD1 (6 bases). CDR1 and CDR2 (germline): SNHLY, FYNNEI. V gave up 3 bases and J gave up 4 bases, with 9 bases separating them. The CDR3 is made up of 13 amino acids.

This clone appeared once. Within the sample, other DNA sequences also encode this same CDR3. In DNA form, the CDR3 reads TGTGCCAGCAGCTTTTCTAGCGGGGGTGGAACAGATACGCAGTATTTT. Its translation: CASSFSSGGGTDTQYF. The rearrangement links TRBV7-2 to TRBJ2-3; 10 positions agree with TRBD2. The CDR3 is 16 residues long. Per germline, CDR1 SGHTA and CDR2 FQGNSA. Trimming removed 3 bases from V and 3 bases from J; junction bases left unmatched: 6.

V gene TRBV5-1 combines with J gene TRBJ1-2; 7 bases match TRBD1. J was trimmed by 3 bases and V by 3 bases; bases with no gene match: 8. Germline-derived CDR1 and CDR2 are SGHRS and YFSETQ. The CDR3 loop spans 15 amino acids. CDR3 DNA sequence: TGCGCCAGCAGCTCCCCGGAGCAGGGGGACTATGGCTACACCTTC. This translates into CASSSPEQGDYGYTF. The full variable domain, its missing parts supplied by reference TRBV5-1 and TRBJ1-2, is KAGVTQTPRYLIKTRGQQVTLSCSPISGHRSVSWYQQTPGQGLQFLFEYFSETQRNKGNFPGRFSGRQFSNSRSEMNVSTLELGDSALYLCASSSPEQGDYGYTFGSGTRLTVV.

The CDR3 loop is CASSFGRAGGFGELFF. The CDR3 nucleotides are TGTGCCAGCAGCTTCGGTCGAGCGGGAGGCTTCGGGGAGCTGTTTTTT. The rearrangement links TRBV7-3 to TRBJ2-2, with 9 bases aligning to TRBD2. In germline, CDR1 is SGHTA, CDR2 FQGTGA. The V and J ends lost 3 bases and 7 bases, in that order; junction bases with no gene match: 9. This CDR3 contains 16 residues. Full variable domain (rest looked up from reference TRBV7-3 and TRBJ2-2): GAGVSQTPSNKVTEKGKYVELRCDPISGHTALYWYRQSLGQGPEFLIYFQGTGAADDSGLPNDRFFAVRPEGSVSTLKIQRTERGDSAVYLCASSFGRAGGFGELFFGEGSRLTVL.

The chain is built from TRBV6-5 and TRBJ1-1; D perhaps matches TRBD1 (5 bases). The CDR3 has 16 amino acids. Trimming cost V 2 bases and J 4 bases, with 17 bases left between them. Germline-derived CDR1 and CDR2 are MNHEY and SVGAGI. The DNA of the CDR3 is TGTGCCAGCAGTTACGACACGCAAGGGGCAGGCACTGAAGCTTTCTTT. Translating gives CASSYDTQGAGTEAFF.

This clone was observed a handful of times. V gene TRBV24-1 combines with J gene TRBJ1-5; 7 nucleotides agree with TRBD1. Looked up from germline, CDR1 is KGHDR and CDR2 is SFDVKD. With 1 base clipped from V and 2 bases from J, the junction kept 10 bases outside the gene matches. This CDR3 is 18 amino acids long. CDR3 loop: CATSDFGRGRWGNQPQHF. CDR3 sequence (DNA): TGTGCCACCAGTGATTTCGGTAGGGGGCGCTGGGGCAATCAGCCCCAGCATTTT.

J is TRBJ2-1 and V is TRBV5-4; tentative D call: TRBD1 (5 bases). The CDR3 covers 15 residues. Germline V gene sequence: CDR1 SGHNT, CDR2 YYREEE (reference sequence). Trimming removed 1 base at V and 6 bases at J, with 14 bases between. CDR3 residues: CASSLQGGSGNEQFF. The CDR3 DNA reads TGTGCCAGCAGCTTGCAGGGTGGGTCCGGCAATGAGCAGTTCTTC.

This chain joins TRBV20-1 and TRBJ1-1; D ambiguous. CDR3 length: 11 residues. The germline gives CDR1 DFQATT, CDR2 SNEGSKA (reference sequence). V was trimmed by 1 base and J by 9 bases, leaving 9 bases between them. CDR3 in DNA: TGCAGTGCTAGAGTCCTGAGCCAAGCTTTCTTT. Translation: CSARVLSQAFF.